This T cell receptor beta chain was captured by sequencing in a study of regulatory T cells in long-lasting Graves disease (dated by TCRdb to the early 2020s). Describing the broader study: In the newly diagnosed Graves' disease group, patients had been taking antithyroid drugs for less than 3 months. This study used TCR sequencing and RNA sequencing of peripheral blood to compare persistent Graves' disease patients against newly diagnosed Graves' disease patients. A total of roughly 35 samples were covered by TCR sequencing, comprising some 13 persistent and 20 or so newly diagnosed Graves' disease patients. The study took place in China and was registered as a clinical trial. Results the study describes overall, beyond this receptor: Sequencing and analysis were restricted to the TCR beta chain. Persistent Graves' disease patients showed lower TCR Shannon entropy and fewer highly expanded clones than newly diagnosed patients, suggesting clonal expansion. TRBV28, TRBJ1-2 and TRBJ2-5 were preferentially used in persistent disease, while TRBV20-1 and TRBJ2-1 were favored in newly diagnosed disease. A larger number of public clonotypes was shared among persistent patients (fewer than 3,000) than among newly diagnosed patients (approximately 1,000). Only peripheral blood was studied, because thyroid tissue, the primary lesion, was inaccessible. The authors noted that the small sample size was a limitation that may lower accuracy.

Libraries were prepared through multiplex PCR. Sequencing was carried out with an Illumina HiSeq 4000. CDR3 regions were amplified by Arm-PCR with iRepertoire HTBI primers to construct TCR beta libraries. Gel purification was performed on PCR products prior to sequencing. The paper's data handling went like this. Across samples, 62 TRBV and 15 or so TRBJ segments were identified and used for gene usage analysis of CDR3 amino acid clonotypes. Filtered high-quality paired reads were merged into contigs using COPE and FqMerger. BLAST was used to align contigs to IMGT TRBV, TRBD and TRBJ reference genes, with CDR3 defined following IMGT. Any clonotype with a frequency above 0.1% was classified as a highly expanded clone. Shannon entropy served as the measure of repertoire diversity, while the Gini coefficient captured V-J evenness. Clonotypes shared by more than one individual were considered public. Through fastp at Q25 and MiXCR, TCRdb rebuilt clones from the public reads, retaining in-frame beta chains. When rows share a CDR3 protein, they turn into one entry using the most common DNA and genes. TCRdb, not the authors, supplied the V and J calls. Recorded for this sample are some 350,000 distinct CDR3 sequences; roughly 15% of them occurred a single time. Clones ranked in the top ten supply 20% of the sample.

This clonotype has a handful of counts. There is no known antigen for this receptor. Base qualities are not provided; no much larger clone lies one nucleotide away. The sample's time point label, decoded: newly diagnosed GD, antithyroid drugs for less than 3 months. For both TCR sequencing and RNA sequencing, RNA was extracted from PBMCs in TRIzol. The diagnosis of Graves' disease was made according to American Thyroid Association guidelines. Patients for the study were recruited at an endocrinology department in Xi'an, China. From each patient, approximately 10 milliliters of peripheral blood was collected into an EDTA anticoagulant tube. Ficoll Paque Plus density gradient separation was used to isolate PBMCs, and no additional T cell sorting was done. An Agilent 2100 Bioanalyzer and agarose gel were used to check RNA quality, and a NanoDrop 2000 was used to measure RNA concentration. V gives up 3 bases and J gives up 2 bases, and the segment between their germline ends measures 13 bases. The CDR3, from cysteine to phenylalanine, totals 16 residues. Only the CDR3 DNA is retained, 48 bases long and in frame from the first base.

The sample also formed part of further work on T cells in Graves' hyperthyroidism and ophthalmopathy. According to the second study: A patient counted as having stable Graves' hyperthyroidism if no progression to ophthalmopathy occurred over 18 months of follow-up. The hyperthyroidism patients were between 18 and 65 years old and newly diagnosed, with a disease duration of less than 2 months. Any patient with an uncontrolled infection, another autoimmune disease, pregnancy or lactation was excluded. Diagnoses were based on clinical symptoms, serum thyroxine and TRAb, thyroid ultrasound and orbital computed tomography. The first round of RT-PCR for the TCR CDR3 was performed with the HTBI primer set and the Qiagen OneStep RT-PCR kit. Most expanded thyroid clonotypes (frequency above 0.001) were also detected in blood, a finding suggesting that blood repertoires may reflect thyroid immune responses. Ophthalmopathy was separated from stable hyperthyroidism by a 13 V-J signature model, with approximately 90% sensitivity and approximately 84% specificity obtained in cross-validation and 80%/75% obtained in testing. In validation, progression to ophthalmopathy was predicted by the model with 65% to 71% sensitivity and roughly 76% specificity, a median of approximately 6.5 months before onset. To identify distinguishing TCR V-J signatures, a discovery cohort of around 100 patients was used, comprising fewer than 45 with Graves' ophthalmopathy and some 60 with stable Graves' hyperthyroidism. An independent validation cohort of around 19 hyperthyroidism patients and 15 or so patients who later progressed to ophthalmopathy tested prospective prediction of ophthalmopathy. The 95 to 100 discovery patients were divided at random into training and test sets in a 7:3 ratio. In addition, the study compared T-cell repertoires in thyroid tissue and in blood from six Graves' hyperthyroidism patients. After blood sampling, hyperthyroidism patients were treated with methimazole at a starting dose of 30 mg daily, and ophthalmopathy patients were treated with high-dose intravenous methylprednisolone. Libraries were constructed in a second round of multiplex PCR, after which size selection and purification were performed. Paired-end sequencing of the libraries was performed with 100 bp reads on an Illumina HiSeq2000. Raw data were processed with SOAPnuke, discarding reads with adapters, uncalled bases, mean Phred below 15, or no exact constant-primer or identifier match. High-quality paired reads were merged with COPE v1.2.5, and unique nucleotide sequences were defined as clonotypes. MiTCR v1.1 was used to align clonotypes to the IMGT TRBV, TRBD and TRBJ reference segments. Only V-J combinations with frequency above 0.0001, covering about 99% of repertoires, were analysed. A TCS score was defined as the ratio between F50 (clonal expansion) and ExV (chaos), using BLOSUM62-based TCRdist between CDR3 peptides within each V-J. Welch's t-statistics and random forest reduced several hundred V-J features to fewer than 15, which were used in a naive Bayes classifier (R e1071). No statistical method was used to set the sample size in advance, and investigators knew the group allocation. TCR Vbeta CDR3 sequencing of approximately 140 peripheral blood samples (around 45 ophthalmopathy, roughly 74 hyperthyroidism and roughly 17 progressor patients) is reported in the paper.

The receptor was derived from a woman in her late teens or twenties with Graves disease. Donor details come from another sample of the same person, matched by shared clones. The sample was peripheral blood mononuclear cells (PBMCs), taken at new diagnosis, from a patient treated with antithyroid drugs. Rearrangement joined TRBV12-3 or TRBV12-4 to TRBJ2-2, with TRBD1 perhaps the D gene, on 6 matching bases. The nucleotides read TGTGCCAGCAGTTTGGTGGCAGGGGATAACACCGGGGAGCTGTTTTTT. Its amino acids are CASSLVAGDNTGELFF.